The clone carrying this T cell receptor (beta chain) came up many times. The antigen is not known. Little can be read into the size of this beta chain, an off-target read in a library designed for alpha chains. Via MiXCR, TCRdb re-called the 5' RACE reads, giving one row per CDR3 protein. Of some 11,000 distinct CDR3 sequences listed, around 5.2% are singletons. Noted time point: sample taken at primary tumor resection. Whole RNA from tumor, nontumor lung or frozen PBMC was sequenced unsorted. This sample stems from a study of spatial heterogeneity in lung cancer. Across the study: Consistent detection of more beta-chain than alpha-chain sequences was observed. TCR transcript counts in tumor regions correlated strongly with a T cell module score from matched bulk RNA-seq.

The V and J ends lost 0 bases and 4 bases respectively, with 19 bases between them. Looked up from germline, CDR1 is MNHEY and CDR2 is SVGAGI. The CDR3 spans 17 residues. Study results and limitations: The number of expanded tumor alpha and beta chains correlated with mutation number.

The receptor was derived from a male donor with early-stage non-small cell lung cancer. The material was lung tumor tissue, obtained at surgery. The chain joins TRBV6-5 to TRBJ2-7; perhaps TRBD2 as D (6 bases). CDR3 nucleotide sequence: TGTGCCAGCAGTTACTCGAGTAGGAGGGGAACTGGGTACGAGCAGTACTTC. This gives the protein CASSYSSRRGTGYEQYF.